This is a list of T cell receptor beta chains from one sample in a study of T cells after yellow fever vaccination. From the 5' RACE reads, TCRdb called clonotypes with MiXCR, one entry per CDR3 protein. The sample lists 500,000 to 650,000 distinct CDR3 sequences, around 16% occurring once. The source was PBMCs, collected 5 days after the first yellow fever vaccination. The receptors derive from a young man who received the YFV17D yellow fever vaccine. CDR3s include the opening cysteine and the closing phenylalanine or tryptophan. The D gene is left open where the match is weak. Clone size is shown for a subset of rows, as once, few, many or a class of expanded clone.

d_call,clone_size,j_call,v_call,cdr3_nt,cdr3_aa
NA,NA,TRBJ2-3,TRBV14,TGTGCCAGCAGCCAAGATCGGTATAGCAGGGATACGCAGTATTTT,CASSQDRYSRDTQYF
TRBD2,NA,TRBJ2-1,TRBV25-1,TGTGCCAGCAGTGAATTGGTTAGCGGGGAAACTTACAATGAGCAGTTCTTC,CASSELVSGETYNEQFF
NA,once,TRBJ1-2,TRBV5-1,TGCGCCAGCAGCCCGGACCGACGGCGGATTTATGGCTACACCTTC,CASSPDRRRIYGYTF
TRBD1,many,TRBJ2-5,TRBV12-3/TRBV12-4,TGTGCCAGCAGTTTAGGGACAGGGGCGAGGACCCAGTACTTC,CASSLGTGARTQYF
NA,few,TRBJ2-2,TRBV12-3/TRBV12-4,TGTGCCAGCGGATATAACACCGGGGAGCTGTTTTTT,CASGYNTGELFF
TRBD2,NA,TRBJ2-2,TRBV11-2,TGTGCCAGCAGCCTCCGACTAGCGGGGGCCGCGGACACCGGGGAGCTGTTTTTT,CASSLRLAGAADTGELFF
NA,NA,TRBJ2-5,TRBV11-3,TGTGCCAGCAGCTCCCACCCCGGGACCCAAGAGACCCAGTACTTC,CASSSHPGTQETQYF
NA,NA,TRBJ2-3,TRBV7-9,TGTGCCAGCAGTTTCGGGATTGGCACAGATACGCAGTATTTT,CASSFGIGTDTQYF
NA,NA,TRBJ2-3,TRBV30,TGTGCCTGGAGTGTTGGACTCGCAGATACGCAGTATTTT,CAWSVGLADTQYF
TRBD1,NA,TRBJ1-2,TRBV27,TGTGCCAGCAGACATCCAGGGGACAGGCCCTATGGCTACACCTTC,CASRHPGDRPYGYTF
NA,few,TRBJ2-5,TRBV2,TGTGCCAGCAGTCCTCCGGGACATCTGGAGACCCAGTACTTC,CASSPPGHLETQYF
NA,NA,TRBJ1-4,TRBV7-6,TGTGCCAGCAGCTTAGCGATTCGGGATTTAGAGGAAAAACTGTTTTTT,CASSLAIRDLEEKLFF
NA,few,TRBJ1-6,TRBV15,TGTGCCACCAGCAGAGATTCGACACCCTCGGGCTCACCCCTCCACTTT,CATSRDSTPSGSPLHF
NA,few,TRBJ1-2,TRBV29-1,TGCAGCGTGAGACAGGCCCGCAACTATGGCTACACCTTC,CSVRQARNYGYTF
NA,NA,TRBJ1-4,TRBV7-9,TGTGCCAGCAGCTTAGTCGGGTTCCCTAATGAAAAACTGTTTTTT,CASSLVGFPNEKLFF
NA,many,TRBJ2-2,TRBV5-1,TGCGCCAGCAGCTACCAACAGGGCTCCGGGGAGCTGTTTTTT,CASSYQQGSGELFF